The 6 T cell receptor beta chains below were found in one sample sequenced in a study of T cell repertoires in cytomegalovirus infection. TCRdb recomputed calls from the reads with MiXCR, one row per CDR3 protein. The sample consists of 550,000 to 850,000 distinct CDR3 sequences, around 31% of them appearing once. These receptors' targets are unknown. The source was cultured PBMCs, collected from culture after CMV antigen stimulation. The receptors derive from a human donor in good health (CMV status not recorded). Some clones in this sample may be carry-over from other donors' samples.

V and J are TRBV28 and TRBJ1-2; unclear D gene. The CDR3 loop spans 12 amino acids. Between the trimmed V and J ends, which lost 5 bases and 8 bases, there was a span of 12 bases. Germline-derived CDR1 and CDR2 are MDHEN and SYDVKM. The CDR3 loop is CASSPLAKGYTF. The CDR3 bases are TGTGCCAGCAGTCCGCTAGCGAAGGGCTACACCTTC.

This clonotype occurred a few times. CDR3 sequence: CASTPGGAFEQYF. The DNA of the CDR3 is TGTGCCAGCACCCCGGGGGGGGCTTTTGAGCAGTACTTC. The V gene is TRBV12-3 or TRBV12-4, the J gene TRBJ2-7, with 8 bases matching TRBD2. The ends lost 7 bases at V and 7 bases at J; junction bases unmatched: 9. This CDR3 is 13 amino acids long.

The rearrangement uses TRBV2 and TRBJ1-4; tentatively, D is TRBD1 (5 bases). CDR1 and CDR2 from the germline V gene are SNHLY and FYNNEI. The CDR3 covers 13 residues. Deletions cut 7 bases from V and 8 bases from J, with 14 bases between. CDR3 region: CASTGRNREKLFF. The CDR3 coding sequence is TGTGCCAGCACGGGGCGTAACCGGGAAAAACTGTTTTTT.

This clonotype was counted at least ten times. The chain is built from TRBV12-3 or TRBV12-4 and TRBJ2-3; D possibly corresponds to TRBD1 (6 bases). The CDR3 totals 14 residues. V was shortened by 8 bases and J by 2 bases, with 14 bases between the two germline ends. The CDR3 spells CASRKTGHTDTQYF. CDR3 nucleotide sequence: TGTGCCAGCCGAAAAACGGGACACACAGATACGCAGTATTTT.

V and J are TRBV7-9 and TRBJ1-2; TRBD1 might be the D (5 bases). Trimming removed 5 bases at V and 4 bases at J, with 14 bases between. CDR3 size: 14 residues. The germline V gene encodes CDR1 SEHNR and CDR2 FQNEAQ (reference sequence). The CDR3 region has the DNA TGTGCCAGCAGCCCAGGGTCGTCGACCTATGGCTACACCTTC. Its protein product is CASSPGSSTYGYTF. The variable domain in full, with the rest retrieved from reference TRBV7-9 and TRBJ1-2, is DTGVSQNPRHKITKRGQNVTFRCDPISEHNRLYWYRQTLGQGPEFLTYFQNEAQLEKSRLLSDRFSAERPKGSFSTLEIQRTEQGDSAMYLCASSPGSSTYGYTFGSGTRLTVV.

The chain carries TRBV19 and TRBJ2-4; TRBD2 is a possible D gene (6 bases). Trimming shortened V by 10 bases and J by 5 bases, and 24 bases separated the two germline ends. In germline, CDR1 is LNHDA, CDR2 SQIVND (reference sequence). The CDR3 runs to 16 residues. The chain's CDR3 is CATEKGQFGGENIQYF. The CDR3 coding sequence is TGTGCCACTGAAAAGGGCCAATTCGGGGGTGAAAACATTCAGTACTTC.